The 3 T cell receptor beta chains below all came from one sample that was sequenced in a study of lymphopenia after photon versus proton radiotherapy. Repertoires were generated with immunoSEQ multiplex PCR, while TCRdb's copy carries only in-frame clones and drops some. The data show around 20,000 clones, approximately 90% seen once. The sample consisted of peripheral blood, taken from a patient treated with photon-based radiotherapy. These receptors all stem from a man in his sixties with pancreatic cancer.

CDR3: CASGRGSYEQYF. The CDR3 bases are TGTGCCAGCGGTAGAGGATCCTACGAGCAGTACTTC. This chain connects TRBV6-5 to TRBJ2-7, with D unclear. CDR1 is MNHEY and CDR2 is SVGAGI in the germline V gene. V lost 8 bases, J lost 1 base, and 9 bases lay in between. There are 12 residues in the CDR3.

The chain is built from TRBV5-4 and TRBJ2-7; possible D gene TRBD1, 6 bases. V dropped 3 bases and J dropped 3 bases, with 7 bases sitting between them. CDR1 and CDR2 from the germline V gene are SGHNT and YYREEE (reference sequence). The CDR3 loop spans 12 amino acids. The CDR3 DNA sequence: TGTGCCAGCAGCTCGGACAGCTACGAGCAGTACTTC. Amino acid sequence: CASSSDSYEQYF.

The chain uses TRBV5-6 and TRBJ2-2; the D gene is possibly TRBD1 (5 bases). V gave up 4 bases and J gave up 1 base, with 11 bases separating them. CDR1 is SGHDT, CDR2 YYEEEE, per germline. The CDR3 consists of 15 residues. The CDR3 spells CASSQDSRNTGELFF. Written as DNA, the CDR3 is TGTGCCAGCAGCCAAGACAGTCGGAACACCGGGGAGCTGTTTTTT.